The entry that follows covers one T cell receptor beta chain sequence. When the RNA was reverse transcribed, random hexamers were used with an input of about 0.5 to 1 ug. TCRdb itself ran the immunoSEQ multiplex PCR reads through MiXCR, one entry per CDR3 protein. The table lists 150,000 to 250,000 distinct CDR3 sequences, roughly 95% of them singletons. These data belong to a study of CD8 T cells in Susac syndrome. In blood CD8+ and CD4+ T cells, TCR beta underwent sequencing. The authors negatively isolated CD8+ and CD4+ T cells and FACS-enriched TEMRA cells. The sequenced material came from CD4+ T cells from PBMCs. The TCR comes from a human donor with multiple sclerosis.

CDR3 sequence: CASSKSGTGYYEQYF. The CDR3 DNA is TGTGCCAGCAGTAAATCCGGGACAGGGTACTACGAGCAGTACTTC. V usage is TRBV6-5 and J usage is TRBJ2-7, with 9 bases aligning to TRBD1. This CDR3 contains 15 residues. Germline CDR1 is MNHEY and CDR2 is SVGAGI. Trimming at V came to 5 bases and at J to 3 bases, leaving 8 bases not matched to a gene.